This TCR beta chain was recovered during a study of prognosis after radiotherapy for stage I lung cancer. Overall study context: With approximately 13 men and roughly six women, the cohort's median age was roughly 74 years, range roughly 53–95. Study-wide results and limits: Patients with distant metastases had lower Shannon entropy after stereotactic body radiation therapy.

The ends were cut back, 6 bases at V and 0 bases at J, with 15 bases in the middle. Germline CDR1 reads DFQATT; CDR2 reads SNEGSKA (reference sequence). There are 15 residues in the CDR3. Regarding this clonotype: Its antigen remains unknown. This clone may be a read error of a much larger clone one base away.

From genomic DNA, TCR beta CDR3 was amplified by two-round multiplex PCR. The first round of PCR was done with primers that matched each TRBV and TRBJ gene. Each CDR3 protein gets one entry after TCRdb re-called the multiplex PCR reads with MiXCR. The data show approximately 51,000 distinct CDR3 sequences, approximately 30% seen once. The clonotype originates from a donor aged 50 or older with non-small cell lung cancer. The V gene is TRBV20-1, the J gene TRBJ2-1; no clear D gene. The starting material was PBMCs, obtained before or after stereotactic body radiation therapy (not recorded which). The DNA of the CDR3 is TGCAGTGCCCCATCGGGCTGGCACTCCTACAATGAGCAGTTCTTC. Translating it yields CSAPSGWHSYNEQFF.